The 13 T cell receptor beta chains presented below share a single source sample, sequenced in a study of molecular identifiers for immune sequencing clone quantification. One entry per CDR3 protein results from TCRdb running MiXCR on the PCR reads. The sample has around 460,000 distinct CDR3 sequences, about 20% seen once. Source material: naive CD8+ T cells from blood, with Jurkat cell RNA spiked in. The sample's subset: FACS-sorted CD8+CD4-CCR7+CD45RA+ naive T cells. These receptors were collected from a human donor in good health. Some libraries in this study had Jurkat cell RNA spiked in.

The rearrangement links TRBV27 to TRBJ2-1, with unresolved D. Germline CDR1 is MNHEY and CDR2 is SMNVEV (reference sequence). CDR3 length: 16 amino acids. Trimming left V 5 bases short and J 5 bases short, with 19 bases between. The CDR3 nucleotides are TGTGCCAGCAGTCAGCCGGGCGCGAACCGGCACAATGAGCAGTTCTTC. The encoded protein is CASSQPGANRHNEQFF.

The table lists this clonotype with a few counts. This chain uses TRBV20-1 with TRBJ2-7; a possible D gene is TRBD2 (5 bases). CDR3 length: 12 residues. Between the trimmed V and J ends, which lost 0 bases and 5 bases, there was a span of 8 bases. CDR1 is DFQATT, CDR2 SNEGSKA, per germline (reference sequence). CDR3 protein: CSARDSGNEQYF. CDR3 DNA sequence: TGCAGTGCTAGAGATTCCGGGAACGAGCAGTACTTC.

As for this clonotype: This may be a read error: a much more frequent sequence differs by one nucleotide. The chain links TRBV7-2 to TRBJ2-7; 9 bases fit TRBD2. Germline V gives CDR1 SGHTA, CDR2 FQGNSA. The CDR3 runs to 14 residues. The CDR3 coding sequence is TGTGCCGGCAGCTTTACTAGCGGGCACTACGAGCAGTACTTC. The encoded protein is CAGSFTSGHYEQYF.

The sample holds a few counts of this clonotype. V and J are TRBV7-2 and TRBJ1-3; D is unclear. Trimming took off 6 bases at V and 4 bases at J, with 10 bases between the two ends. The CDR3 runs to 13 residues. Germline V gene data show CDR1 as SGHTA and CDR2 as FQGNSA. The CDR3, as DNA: TGTGCCAGCAGTTGGGGTCCCGGAAACACCATATATTTT. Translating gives CASSWGPGNTIYF.

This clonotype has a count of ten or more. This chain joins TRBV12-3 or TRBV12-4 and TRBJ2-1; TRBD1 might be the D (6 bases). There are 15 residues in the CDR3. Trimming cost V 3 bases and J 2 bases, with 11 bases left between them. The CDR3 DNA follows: TGTGCCAGCAGTTTCGGGACACCTACCTACAATGAGCAGTTCTTC. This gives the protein CASSFGTPTYNEQFF.

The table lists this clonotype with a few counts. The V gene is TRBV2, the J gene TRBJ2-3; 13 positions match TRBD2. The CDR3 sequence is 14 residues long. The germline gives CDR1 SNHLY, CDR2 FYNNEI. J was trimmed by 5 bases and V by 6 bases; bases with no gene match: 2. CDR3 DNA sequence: TGTGCCAGCAGGGGGACTAGCGGGATAGATACGCAGTATTTT. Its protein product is CASRGTSGIDTQYF. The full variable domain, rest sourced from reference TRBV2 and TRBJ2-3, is EPEVTQTPSHQVTQMGQEVILRCVPISNHLYFYWYRQILGQKVEFLVSFYNNEISEKSEIFDDQFSVERPDGSNFTLKIRSTKLEDSAMYFCASRGTSGIDTQYFGPGTRLTVL.

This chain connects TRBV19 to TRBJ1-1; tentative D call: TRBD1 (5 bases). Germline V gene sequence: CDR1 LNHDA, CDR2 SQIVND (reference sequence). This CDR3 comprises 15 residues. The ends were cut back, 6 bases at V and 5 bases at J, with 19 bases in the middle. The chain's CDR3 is CASSKPGPTRTEAFF. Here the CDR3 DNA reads TGTGCCAGTAGCAAACCGGGACCCACCCGGACTGAAGCTTTCTTT. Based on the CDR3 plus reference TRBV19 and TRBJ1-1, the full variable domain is DGGITQSPKYLFRKEGQNVTLSCEQNLNHDAMYWYRQDPGQGLRLIYYSQIVNDFQKGDIAEGYSVSREKKESFPLTVTSAQKNPTAFYLCASSKPGPTRTEAFFGQGTRLTVV.

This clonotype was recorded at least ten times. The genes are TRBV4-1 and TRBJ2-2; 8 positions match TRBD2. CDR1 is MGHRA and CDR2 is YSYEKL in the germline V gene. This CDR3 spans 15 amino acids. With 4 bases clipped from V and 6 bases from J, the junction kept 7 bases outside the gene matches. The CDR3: CASSPRVTSAGELFF. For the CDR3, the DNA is TGCGCCAGCAGCCCGAGGGTGACTAGCGCCGGGGAGCTGTTTTTT.

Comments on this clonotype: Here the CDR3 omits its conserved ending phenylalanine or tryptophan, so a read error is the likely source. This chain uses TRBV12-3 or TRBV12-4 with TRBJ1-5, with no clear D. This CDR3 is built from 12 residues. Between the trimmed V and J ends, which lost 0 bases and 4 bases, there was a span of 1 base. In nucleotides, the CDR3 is TGTGCCAGCAGTTTAGCGAATCAGCCCCAGCATCTT. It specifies CASSLANQPQHL.

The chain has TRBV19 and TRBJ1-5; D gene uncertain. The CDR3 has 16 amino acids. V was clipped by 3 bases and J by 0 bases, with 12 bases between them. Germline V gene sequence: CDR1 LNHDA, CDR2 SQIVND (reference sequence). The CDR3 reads CASSIGRIPSNQPQHF. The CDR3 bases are TGTGCCAGTAGTATCGGACGGATACCTAGCAATCAGCCCCAGCATTTT.

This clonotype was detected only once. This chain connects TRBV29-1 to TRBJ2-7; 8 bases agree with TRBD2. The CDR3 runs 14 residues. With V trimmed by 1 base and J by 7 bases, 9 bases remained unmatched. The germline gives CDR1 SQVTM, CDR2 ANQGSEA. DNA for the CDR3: TGCAGCGTTGAAGGGCCGGGAGGGCGAAGTGAGCAGTACTTC. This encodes CSVEGPGGRSEQYF.

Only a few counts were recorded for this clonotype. CDR3 DNA: TGTGCCAGCAGTTACGGGACTCCAGTCTACGAGCAGTACTTC. Encoded protein: CASSYGTPVYEQYF. V is TRBV6-5 and J is TRBJ2-7; tentative D call: TRBD2 (6 bases). V lost 2 bases and J 3 bases, leaving 11 bases between the germline ends. The CDR3 is 14 residues long. Germline CDR1 reads MNHEY; CDR2 reads SVGAGI.

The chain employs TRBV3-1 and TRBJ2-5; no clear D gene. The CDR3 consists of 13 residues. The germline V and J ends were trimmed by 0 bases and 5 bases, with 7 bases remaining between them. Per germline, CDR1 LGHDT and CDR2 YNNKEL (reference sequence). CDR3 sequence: CASSQENTETQYF. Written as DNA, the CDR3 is TGTGCCAGCAGCCAAGAAAACACTGAGACCCAGTACTTC.